This is a list of T cell receptor beta chains from one sample in a study of siplizumab effects on memory and regulatory T cells. Sequenced by immunoSEQ multiplex PCR; TCRdb stores in-frame clones only, minus some. There are fewer than 100,000 clones in the sample; 85% to 95% occur only once, and approximately 0.3% lies in the top ten. The sequenced sample consisted of non-Treg CD4+ T cells sorted from blood. The receptors were gathered from a human donor in good health. Both conserved end residues are part of each CDR3. Fields, in order: D gene, clone size, V gene, J gene, CDR3 length, CDR3 protein, CDR3 DNA. A D gene is named only where the DNA matches it firmly. Clone size is not always given. Where it is, it says once, few, many or a class for expanded clones.

NA,once,TRBV11-3,TRBJ2-5,15,CASSLGRGPGETQYF,TGTGCCAGCAGCTTAGGAAGGGGACCAGGAGAGACCCAGTACTTC
NA,NA,TRBV4-1,TRBJ2-1,17,CASSRAPSDSSYNEQFF,TGCGCCAGCAGCCGAGCACCTAGCGACAGCTCCTACAATGAGCAGTTCTTC
NA,NA,TRBV5-8,TRBJ2-7,15,CASRSGAGFEGEQYF,TGTGCCAGCAGGTCAGGGGCGGGCTTCGAGGGAGAGCAGTACTTC
NA,NA,TRBV7-3,TRBJ2-5,14,CASSPMGPQRTQYF,TGTGCCAGCAGCCCGATGGGGCCCCAAAGGACCCAGTACTTC
TRBD1,NA,TRBV19,TRBJ1-1,14,CASSRQGAGTEAFF,TGTGCCAGTAGTAGACAGGGGGCGGGTACTGAAGCTTTCTTT
TRBD1,NA,TRBV11-1,TRBJ2-7,13,CASSYRTGTEQYF,TGTGCCAGCAGCTATCGGACAGGGACCGAGCAGTACTTC
NA,NA,TRBV7-9,TRBJ2-6,15,CASILGGAGANVLTF,TGTGCCAGCATCCTAGGGGGGGCTGGGGCCAACGTCCTGACTTTC
TRBD1,NA,TRBV5-1,TRBJ1-5,16,CASSLGTGDSNQPQHF,TGCGCCAGCAGCCTAGGGACAGGGGATAGCAATCAGCCCCAGCATTTT
NA,NA,TRBV7-2,TRBJ2-1,12,CASSRPREEQFF,TGTGCCAGCAGCCGCCCCAGGGAGGAGCAGTTCTTC
NA,NA,TRBV13,TRBJ1-2,14,CASSRGGSNYGYTF,TGTGCCAGCAGCCGAGGGGGATCTAACTATGGCTACACCTTC
NA,NA,TRBV19,TRBJ2-5,14,CASSPSGGRETQYF,TGTGCCAGTAGTCCATCCGGGGGCCGGGAGACCCAGTACTTC
TRBD2,NA,TRBV9,TRBJ2-7,15,CASSPHGGGAPEQYF,TGTGCCAGCAGCCCTCATGGCGGGGGGGCCCCCGAGCAGTACTTC
NA,NA,TRBV18,TRBJ1-2,13,CASSPAGAPGYTF,TGTGCCAGCTCACCGGCAGGGGCGCCTGGCTACACCTTC
TRBD1,NA,TRBV5-1,TRBJ1-1,15,CASSPDRPGNTEAFF,TGCGCCAGCAGCCCGGACAGGCCGGGGAACACTGAAGCTTTCTTT
TRBD1,NA,TRBV7-2,TRBJ1-1,14,CASSLAQGAFEAFF,TGTGCCAGCAGCTTAGCCCAGGGGGCATTTGAAGCTTTCTTT
NA,NA,TRBV11-2,TRBJ2-7,13,CASSLGRTYEQYF,TGTGCCAGCAGCTTAGGTAGAACCTACGAGCAGTACTTC
TRBD1,NA,TRBV29-1,TRBJ1-5,13,CSVRQGADQPQHF,TGCAGCGTTAGACAGGGCGCGGATCAGCCCCAGCATTTT
NA,NA,TRBV28,TRBJ2-3,12,CASSPGPAGQYF,TGTGCCAGCAGTCCAGGGCCGGCGGGGCAGTATTTT
NA,NA,TRBV19,TRBJ1-2,13,CASMEEGFYGYTF,TGTGCCAGTATGGAAGAGGGTTTTTACGGCTACACCTTC
NA,NA,TRBV30,TRBJ1-1,14,CAWSVGGARMGAFF,TGTGCCTGGAGTGTCGGGGGGGCAAGAATGGGAGCTTTCTTT
NA,once,TRBV7-3,TRBJ1-1,11,CASSSGSEAFF,TGTGCCAGCAGCTCAGGGTCTGAAGCTTTCTTT
NA,NA,TRBV27,TRBJ2-1,17,CASSPQPSRGNLGEQFF,TGTGCCAGCAGTCCACAACCCTCAAGGGGTAATTTGGGTGAGCAGTTCTTC
NA,NA,TRBV9,TRBJ2-7,13,CASSVAPGGEQYF,TGTGCCAGCAGCGTAGCCCCCGGAGGGGAGCAGTACTTC
TRBD2,NA,TRBV5-1,TRBJ2-7,16,CASSPGLAGVVREQYF,TGCGCCAGCAGCCCGGGACTAGCGGGAGTAGTTCGCGAGCAGTACTTC
TRBD2,NA,TRBV7-8,TRBJ2-5,15,CASSFGLAGGETQYF,TGTGCCAGCAGCTTCGGACTAGCGGGAGGAGAGACCCAGTACTTC
NA,NA,TRBV30,TRBJ2-3,11,CAWSVLDTQYF,TGTGCCTGGAGTGTATTAGATACGCAGTATTTT
NA,NA,TRBV6-5,TRBJ2-7,14,CASSPRGGGYEQYF,TGTGCCAGCAGTCCACGGGGAGGGGGGTACGAGCAGTACTTC
NA,NA,TRBV4-3,TRBJ2-3,16,CASSQEGLVGTDTQYF,TGCGCCAGCAGCCAAGAAGGCCTAGTTGGCACAGATACGCAGTATTTT
TRBD2,NA,TRBV4-1,TRBJ2-7,15,CASSQEGLAGGEQYF,TGCGCCAGCAGCCAAGAGGGGCTAGCGGGGGGTGAGCAGTACTTC
NA,NA,TRBV29-1,TRBJ1-2,14,CSVAIGGANYGYTF,TGCAGCGTTGCAATTGGGGGGGCCAACTATGGCTACACCTTC
TRBD2,NA,TRBV5-1,TRBJ2-3,15,CASSLGPGGEDTQYF,TGCGCCAGCAGCTTGGGCCCGGGAGGTGAAGATACGCAGTATTTT
NA,NA,TRBV4-1,TRBJ2-2,16,CASSQDRGPLIGELFF,TGCGCCAGCAGCCAAGATCGGGGGCCATTGATCGGGGAGCTGTTTTTT
NA,NA,TRBV28,TRBJ1-1,13,CAAQGGRNTEAFF,TGTGCGGCGCAGGGAGGGAGAAACACTGAAGCTTTCTTT
NA,NA,TRBV19,TRBJ2-2,14,CARTGLLNTGELFF,TGTGCCAGGACGGGACTTTTGAACACCGGGGAGCTGTTTTTT
NA,NA,TRBV9,TRBJ1-3,17,CASSVDARGEIGNTIYF,TGTGCCAGCAGCGTAGATGCTAGGGGGGAAATTGGAAACACCATATATTTT
NA,NA,TRBV18,TRBJ2-5,15,CASSPGHSGQETQYF,TGTGCCAGCTCCCCAGGGCACAGTGGGCAAGAGACCCAGTACTTC
TRBD1,NA,TRBV7-2,TRBJ2-7,13,CASGTGGSYEQYF,TGTGCCAGCGGCACAGGGGGATCCTACGAGCAGTACTTC
NA,NA,TRBV7-2,TRBJ2-3,14,CASSIGGWGDTQYF,TGTGCCAGCAGTATAGGAGGGTGGGGAGATACGCAGTATTTT
NA,NA,TRBV10-3,TRBJ1-2,13,CAIRGAAEDGYTF,TGTGCCATCAGAGGCGCGGCAGAGGATGGCTACACCTTC
NA,once,TRBV5-1,TRBJ1-1,18,CASSLVSGILHPFTEAFF,TGCGCCAGCAGCTTGGTGTCGGGGATCCTGCACCCATTCACTGAAGCTTTCTTT
NA,NA,TRBV30,TRBJ1-5,13,CAEDPGGQQPQHF,TGTGCCGAGGACCCCGGGGGCCAACAGCCCCAGCATTTT
TRBD2,NA,TRBV27,TRBJ2-2,16,CASSLLTSVVTGELFF,TGTGCCAGCAGTTTATTGACTAGCGTCGTCACCGGGGAGCTGTTTTTT
NA,NA,TRBV5-1,TRBJ2-5,11,CASSSGETQYF,TGCGCCAGCAGCTCAGGAGAGACCCAGTACTTC
NA,NA,TRBV5-1,TRBJ1-4,14,CASSWQGTNEKLFF,TGCGCCAGCAGCTGGCAGGGAACTAATGAAAAACTGTTTTTT
TRBD1,NA,TRBV5-1,TRBJ2-7,14,CASSPGQGPSEQYF,TGCGCCAGCAGCCCTGGACAGGGACCCAGCGAGCAGTACTTC
NA,NA,TRBV11-2,TRBJ2-7,12,CASSLVTYEQYF,TGTGCCAGCAGCTTAGTCACCTACGAGCAGTACTTC
TRBD2,NA,TRBV9,TRBJ2-1,18,CASSVGTSGVWSYNEQFF,TGTGCCAGCAGCGTAGGAACTAGCGGGGTCTGGTCCTACAATGAGCAGTTCTTC
NA,once,TRBV5-1,TRBJ2-2,14,CASSSVQGTGELFF,TGCGCCAGCAGTAGTGTCCAAGGGACCGGGGAGCTGTTTTTT
NA,NA,TRBV7-2,TRBJ2-3,17,CASSFSFGGRGTDTQYF,TGTGCCAGCAGCTTTTCTTTCGGGGGGCGGGGCACAGATACGCAGTATTTT
NA,NA,TRBV20-1,TRBJ2-4,11,CSAQWVNIQYF,TGCAGTGCGCAATGGGTTAACATTCAGTACTTC
NA,NA,TRBV18,TRBJ2-6,16,CASSPSMSSGANVLTF,TGTGCCAGCTCACCATCCATGAGCTCTGGGGCCAACGTCCTGACTTTC
NA,NA,TRBV7-3,TRBJ1-1,14,CASSLNPGGTEAFF,TGTGCCAGCAGCTTAAATCCGGGGGGCACTGAAGCTTTCTTT
NA,NA,TRBV6-1,TRBJ2-5,14,CASSGAGPQETQYF,TGTGCCAGCAGTGGGGCAGGACCTCAAGAGACCCAGTACTTC
NA,NA,TRBV2,TRBJ1-1,14,CASRVRGENTEAFF,TGTGCCAGCAGGGTTCGGGGGGAGAACACTGAAGCTTTCTTT